The rows below give T cell receptor beta chains drawn from one sample of a study of OX40 agonist ivuxolimab in advanced cancers. Sequenced by immunoSEQ multiplex PCR; TCRdb stores in-frame clones only, minus some. The table has roughly 35,000 clones, roughly 84% seen once. Source: CD4+ or CD8+ T cells sorted from blood, taken in a trial of the OX40 agonist ivuxolimab. These TCRs come from an adult with an advanced solid tumor such as melanoma, head and neck, liver or kidney cancer. CDR3s include the opening cysteine and the closing phenylalanine or tryptophan. The D gene is left open where the match is weak. Size is stated for part of the rows, as once, few or many counts, or as a class when the clone is expanded.

>TRBJ2-7|NA|NA|TRBV10-2
CASSGGPSYEQYF
TGCGCCAGCAGTGGGGGCCCTTCCTACGAGCAGTACTTC
>TRBJ2-1|few|NA|TRBV4-1
CASLGTGNEQFF
TGCGCCAGCCTGGGGACGGGTAATGAGCAGTTCTTC
>TRBJ2-3|NA|TRBD1|TRBV7-9
CASSLSDRVTDTQYF
TGTGCCAGCAGCCTCTCCGACAGGGTCACAGATACGCAGTATTTT
>TRBJ2-1|NA|NA|TRBV7-9
CASSFPTAGLTSYNEQFF
TGTGCCAGCAGCTTCCCGACCGCAGGGCTTACCTCCTACAATGAGCAGTTCTTC
>TRBJ1-6|NA|TRBD1|TRBV6-6
CASSPLEGAISPLHF
TGTGCCAGCAGCCCCCTGGAGGGGGCGATTTCACCCCTCCACTTT
>TRBJ1-2|NA|NA|TRBV12-5
CASGNPYRSSNYGYTF
TGTGCTAGTGGTAACCCCTACAGAAGCTCTAACTATGGCTACACCTTC
>TRBJ1-2|NA|TRBD1|TRBV15
CATSFSPGTGYGYTF
TGTGCCACCAGCTTTTCGCCCGGGACAGGGTATGGCTACACCTTC
>TRBJ1-4|NA|TRBD1|TRBV19
CASSDGQGYEKLFF
TGTGCCAGTAGTGATGGACAGGGTTACGAAAAACTGTTTTTT
>TRBJ1-2|NA|TRBD1|TRBV5-1
CASSAGRVQGAIYGYTF
TGCGCCAGCAGCGCCGGTAGAGTACAGGGGGCCATCTATGGCTACACCTTC
>TRBJ2-5|NA|NA|TRBV29-1
CSVPRPVGETQYF
TGCAGCGTCCCAAGGCCGGTAGGGGAGACCCAGTACTTC
>TRBJ1-1|NA|NA|TRBV7-5
CVRSFKRWTENTEAFF
TGTGTCAGAAGCTTTAAGCGGTGGACAGAGAACACTGAAGCTTTCTTT
>TRBJ2-7|NA|NA|TRBV4-1
CASSQDNTASYEQYF
TGCGCCAGCAGCCAAGACAATACAGCCTCCTACGAGCAGTACTTC
>TRBJ2-6|once|NA|TRBV18
CASSSRANVLTF
TGTGCCAGCTCTTCCAGGGCCAACGTCCTGACTTTC
>TRBJ2-6|NA|TRBD2|TRBV2
CASRGGSGANVLTF
TGTGCCAGCAGGGGAGGGTCTGGGGCCAACGTCCTGACTTTC
>TRBJ2-7|NA|NA|TRBV9
CASSVVAGQSSYEQYF
TGTGCCAGCAGCGTAGTAGCCGGGCAGAGCTCCTACGAGCAGTACTTC
>TRBJ2-3|NA|NA|TRBV4-1
CASSQEPGLITDTQYF
TGCGCCAGCAGCCAAGAGCCGGGACTCATCACAGATACGCAGTATTTT
>TRBJ2-2|NA|NA|TRBV18
CASSPRDPGGTGELFF
TGTGCCAGCTCACCCCGGGATCCAGGAGGTACCGGGGAGCTGTTTTTT
>TRBJ2-1|NA|TRBD1|TRBV13
CASRRPGTGFGEQFF
TGTGCCAGCAGACGTCCCGGGACAGGGTTCGGAGAGCAGTTCTTC
>TRBJ2-7|NA|NA|TRBV29-1
CSVDGEATYEQYF
TGCAGCGTTGATGGGGAAGCTACCTACGAGCAGTACTTC
>TRBJ2-7|once|NA|TRBV5-1
CASSPTLGRVASYEQYF
TGCGCCAGCAGCCCGACCCTAGGCAGGGTGGCATCCTACGAGCAGTACTTC
>TRBJ1-4|medium-sized|NA|TRBV7-8
CASSRMGATNEKLFF
TGTGCCAGCAGCCGGATGGGAGCAACTAATGAAAAACTGTTTTTT
>TRBJ2-2|NA|TRBD2|TRBV7-9
CASSPTGFSGVTGELFF
TGTGCCAGCAGCCCTACCGGGTTTAGCGGGGTTACCGGGGAGCTGTTTTTT
>TRBJ1-1|NA|NA|TRBV7-9
CASNYVTGVNTEAFF
TGTGCCAGCAACTATGTGACAGGTGTTAACACTGAAGCTTTCTTT
>TRBJ2-5|NA|TRBD2|TRBV7-9
CASRSSGGETQYF
TGTGCCAGCAGGTCCAGCGGGGGGGAGACCCAGTACTTC
>TRBJ2-5|NA|NA|TRBV9
CASSVDGAGETQYF
TGTGCCAGCAGCGTAGATGGCGCGGGGGAGACCCAGTACTTC
>TRBJ1-3|few|NA|TRBV15
CATSVGTSSGNTIYF
TGTGCCACCAGCGTAGGGACAAGCTCTGGAAACACCATATATTTT
>TRBJ1-2|NA|NA|TRBV29-1
CSVEEYTRANYGYTF
TGCAGCGTTGAAGAGTATACAAGGGCTAACTATGGCTACACCTTC
>TRBJ2-1|NA|TRBD2|TRBV18
CASSPGGGINEQFF
TGTGCCAGCTCACCCGGGGGAGGGATCAATGAGCAGTTCTTC
>TRBJ2-5|NA|TRBD1|TRBV5-6
CASSFRDREETQYF
TGTGCCAGCAGCTTCCGGGACAGGGAAGAGACCCAGTACTTC
>TRBJ1-2|NA|NA|TRBV27
CASSLLGASPNYGYTF
TGTGCCAGCAGTTTATTGGGGGCCAGCCCTAACTATGGCTACACCTTC
>TRBJ1-6|once|NA|TRBV28
CASRQGSNSPLHF
TGTGCCAGCAGGCAGGGTTCTAATTCACCCCTCCACTTT
>TRBJ1-3|NA|NA|TRBV23-1
CARYLQRNTIYF
TGCGCCCGATATTTACAGAGAAACACCATATATTTT
>TRBJ2-3|NA|TRBD1|TRBV6-4
CASSVGDSYHTQYF
TGTGCCAGCAGTGTGGGGGACAGTTACCATACGCAGTATTTT